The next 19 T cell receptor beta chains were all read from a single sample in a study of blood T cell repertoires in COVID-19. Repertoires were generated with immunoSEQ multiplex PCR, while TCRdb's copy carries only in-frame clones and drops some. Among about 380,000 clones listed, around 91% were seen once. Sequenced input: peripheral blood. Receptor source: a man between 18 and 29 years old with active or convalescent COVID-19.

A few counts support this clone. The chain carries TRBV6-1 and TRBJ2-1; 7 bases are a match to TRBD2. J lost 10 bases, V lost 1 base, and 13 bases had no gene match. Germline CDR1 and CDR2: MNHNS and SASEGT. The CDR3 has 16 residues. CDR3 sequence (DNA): TGTGCCAGCAGTGAAGGGGCGGGAGCCCCCCACGCGGAGCAGTTCTTC. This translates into CASSEGAGAPHAEQFF.

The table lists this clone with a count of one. The CDR3 DNA reads as TGTGCCACCAGCACTTTAACGTACAGGGGTGGCAATGAGCAGTTCTTC. Translation gives CATSTLTYRGGNEQFF. The chain combines TRBV15 with TRBJ2-1, with 7 bases identical to TRBD1. Trimming cost V 4 bases and J 6 bases; bases outside gene matches: 12. Germline loops: CDR1 LNHNV, CDR2 YYDKDF (reference sequence). The length of the CDR3 is 16 residues.

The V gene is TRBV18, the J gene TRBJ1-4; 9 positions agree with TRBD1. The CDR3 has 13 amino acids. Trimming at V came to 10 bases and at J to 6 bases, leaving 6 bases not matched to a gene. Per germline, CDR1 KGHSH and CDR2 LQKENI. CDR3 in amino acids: CATNRGRYEKLFF. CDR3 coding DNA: TGTGCCACCAACAGGGGGCGTTATGAAAAACTGTTTTTT.

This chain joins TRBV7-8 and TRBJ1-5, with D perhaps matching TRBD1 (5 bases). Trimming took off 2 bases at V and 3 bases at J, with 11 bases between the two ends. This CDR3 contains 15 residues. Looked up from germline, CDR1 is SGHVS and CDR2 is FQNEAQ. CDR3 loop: CASSLWSGNNQPQHF. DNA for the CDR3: TGTGCCAGCAGCTTATGGTCAGGGAACAATCAGCCCCAGCATTTT.

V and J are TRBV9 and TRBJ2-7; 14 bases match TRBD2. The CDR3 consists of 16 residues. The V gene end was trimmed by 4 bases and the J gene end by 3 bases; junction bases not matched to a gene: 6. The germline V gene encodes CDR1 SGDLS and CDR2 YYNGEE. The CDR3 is CASSSTGTSGSYEQYF. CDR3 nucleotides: TGTGCCAGCAGCTCAACCGGGACTAGCGGGAGCTACGAGCAGTACTTC.

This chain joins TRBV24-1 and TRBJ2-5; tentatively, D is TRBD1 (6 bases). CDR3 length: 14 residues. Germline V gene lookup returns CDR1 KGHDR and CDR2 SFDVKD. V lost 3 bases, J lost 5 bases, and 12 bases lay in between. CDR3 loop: CATSDQKRGETQYF. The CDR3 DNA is TGTGCCACCAGTGATCAGAAAAGGGGGGAGACCCAGTACTTC.

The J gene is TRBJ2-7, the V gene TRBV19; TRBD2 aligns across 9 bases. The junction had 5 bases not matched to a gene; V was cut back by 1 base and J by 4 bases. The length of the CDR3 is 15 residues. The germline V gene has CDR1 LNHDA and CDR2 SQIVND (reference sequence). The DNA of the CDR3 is TGTGCCAGTAGTATAGCTCAGGGACTAGCTTACGAGCAGTACTTC. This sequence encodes CASSIAQGLAYEQYF. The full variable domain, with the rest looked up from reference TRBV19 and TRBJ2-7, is DGGITQSPKYLFRKEGQNVTLSCEQNLNHDAMYWYRQDPGQGLRLIYYSQIVNDFQKGDIAEGYSVSREKKESFPLTVTSAQKNPTAFYLCASSIAQGLAYEQYFGPGTRLTVT.

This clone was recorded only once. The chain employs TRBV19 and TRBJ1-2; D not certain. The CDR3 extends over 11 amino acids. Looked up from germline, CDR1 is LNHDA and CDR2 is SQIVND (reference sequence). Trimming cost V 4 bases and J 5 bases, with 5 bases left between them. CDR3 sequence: CASSRTYGYTF. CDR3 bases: TGTGCCAGTAGTAGGACTTATGGCTACACCTTC.

The CDR3 region is CASSPPNEADTQYF. Here the CDR3 DNA reads TGTGCCAGCTCACCACCCAACGAGGCAGATACGCAGTATTTT. J is TRBJ2-3 and V is TRBV18, with D unclear. The CDR3 contains 14 residues. The germline V gene encodes CDR1 KGHSH and CDR2 LQKENI. Trimming shortened V by 0 bases and J by 4 bases, and 8 bases separated the two germline ends.

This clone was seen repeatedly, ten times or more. CDR3 protein: CAWNVEGRGEQFF. CDR3 in DNA: TGTGCCTGGAATGTTGAAGGTCGCGGTGAGCAGTTCTTC. The chain has TRBV30 and TRBJ2-1; D gene uncertain. The CDR3 extends over 13 amino acids. Trimming removed 4 bases from V and 9 bases from J, with 16 bases in between. Per germline, CDR1 GTSNPN and CDR2 SVGIG (reference sequence).

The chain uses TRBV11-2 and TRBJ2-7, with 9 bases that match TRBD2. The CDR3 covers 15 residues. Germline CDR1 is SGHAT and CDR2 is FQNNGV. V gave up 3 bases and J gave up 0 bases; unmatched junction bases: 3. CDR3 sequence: CASSLTSGSSYEQYF. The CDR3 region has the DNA TGTGCCAGCAGCTTGACTAGCGGCAGCTCCTACGAGCAGTACTTC.

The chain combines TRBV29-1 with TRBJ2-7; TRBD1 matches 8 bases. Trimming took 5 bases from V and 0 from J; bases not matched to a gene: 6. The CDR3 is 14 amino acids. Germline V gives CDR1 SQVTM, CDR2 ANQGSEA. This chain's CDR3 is CSVSGDRGSYEQYF. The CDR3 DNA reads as TGCAGCGTTAGTGGAGACAGGGGCTCCTACGAGCAGTACTTC.

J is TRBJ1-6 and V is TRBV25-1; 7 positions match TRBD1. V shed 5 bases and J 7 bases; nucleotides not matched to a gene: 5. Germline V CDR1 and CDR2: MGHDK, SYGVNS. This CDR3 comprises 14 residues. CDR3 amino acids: CASSRGTANSPLHF. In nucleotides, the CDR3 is TGTGCCAGCAGTCGAGGGACAGCGAATTCACCCCTCCACTTT.

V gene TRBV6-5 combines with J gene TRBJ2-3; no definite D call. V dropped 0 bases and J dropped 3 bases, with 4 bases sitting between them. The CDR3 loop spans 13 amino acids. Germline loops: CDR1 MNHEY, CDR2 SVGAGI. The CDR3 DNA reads TGTGCCAGCAGTTACTCTACTACAGATACGCAGTATTTT. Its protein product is CASSYSTTDTQYF.

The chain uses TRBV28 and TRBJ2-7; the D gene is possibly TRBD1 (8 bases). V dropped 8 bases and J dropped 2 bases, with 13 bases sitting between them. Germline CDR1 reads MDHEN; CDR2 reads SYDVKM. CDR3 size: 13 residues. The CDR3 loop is CASSQGGTYEQYF. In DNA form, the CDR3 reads TGTGCCAGCTCACAGGGGGGGACCTACGAGCAGTACTTC.

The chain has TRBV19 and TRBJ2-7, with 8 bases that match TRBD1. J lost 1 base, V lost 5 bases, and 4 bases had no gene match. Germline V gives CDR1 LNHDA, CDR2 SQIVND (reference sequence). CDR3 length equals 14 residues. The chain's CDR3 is CASSPWTGSYEQYF. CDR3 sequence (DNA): TGTGCCAGTAGTCCTTGGACAGGGTCCTACGAGCAGTACTTC.

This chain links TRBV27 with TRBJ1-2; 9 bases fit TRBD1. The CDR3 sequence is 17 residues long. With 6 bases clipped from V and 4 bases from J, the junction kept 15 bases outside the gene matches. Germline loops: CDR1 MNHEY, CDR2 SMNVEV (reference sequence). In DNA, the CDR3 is TGTGCCAGCAGCCATGGGGCTGGGGGACAGGGTGGCTATGGCTACACCTTC. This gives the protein CASSHGAGGQGGYGYTF.

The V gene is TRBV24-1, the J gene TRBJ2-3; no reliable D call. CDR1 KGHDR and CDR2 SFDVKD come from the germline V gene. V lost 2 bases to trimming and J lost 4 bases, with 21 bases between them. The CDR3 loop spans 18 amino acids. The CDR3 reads CATSDSQYPNYVPDTQYF. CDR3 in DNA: TGTGCCACCAGTGATTCGCAGTACCCCAATTATGTCCCAGATACGCAGTATTTT.

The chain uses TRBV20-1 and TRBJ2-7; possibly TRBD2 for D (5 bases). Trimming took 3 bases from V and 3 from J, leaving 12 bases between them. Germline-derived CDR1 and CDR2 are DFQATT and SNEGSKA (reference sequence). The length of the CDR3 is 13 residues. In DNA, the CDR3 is TGCAGTGCTAGTTTAGGGAGAAGCTACGAGCAGTACTTC. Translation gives CSASLGRSYEQYF.